The entry below describes one T cell receptor (beta chain). Germline lookup yields CDR1 MGHRA and CDR2 YSYEKL. Unmatched junction bases numbered 3, after V lost 4 bases and J lost 0 bases. The CDR3 sequence is 16 residues long. The data belong to a study of blood T cell repertoires in COVID-19. Across the whole study: Specimens from acute and convalescent COVID-19 originated in the United States, Italy and Spain. Nucleic acid was either cDNA or gDNA, and it came from T cells, B-cell-depleted T cells, or PBMCs.

Authors' processing steps: The authors estimated nucleated cell counts from reference gene primer amplification. Only in-frame clones appear in the TCRdb table, and some are missing; sequencing was by immunoSEQ multiplex PCR. That table gives V, J and clone size, and the DNA gave D and trimming. The sample holds some 130,000 clones, approximately 88% seen once. The V and J genes are TRBV4-1 and TRBJ2-5, with 12 bases identical to TRBD2. Material: peripheral blood. The receptor was isolated from a man in his fifties or sixties with acute or convalescent COVID-19. The CDR3 spells CASSPGLAGNQETQYF. The CDR3, as DNA: TGCGCCAGCAGCCCTGGACTAGCGGGGAACCAAGAGACCCAGTACTTC.